Detailed here is one T cell receptor beta chain. The table came from immunoSEQ multiplex PCR; TCRdb's copy has only in-frame clones and leaves some out. This table has 110,000 or so clones, more than 75% appearing once. This specimen belongs to a study of cytomegalovirus exposure and HLA in healthy donors. Study overall: The same platform as the roughly 670 first-cohort repertoires was used for the 95 to 150 validation repertoires, a later analysis reported.

This CDR3 is 15 amino acids long. Germline V CDR1 and CDR2: SGDLS, YYNGEE. Trimming cost V 0 bases and J 4 bases, with 14 bases left between them. Sequenced input: PBMCs. This clonotype was sampled from a man in his late teens or twenties in good health and CMV-seronegative. The chain carries TRBV9 and TRBJ2-7; maybe TRBD1 (6 bases). CDR3 sequence (DNA): TGTGCCAGCAGCGTAGCGGGTCAGGGGTGGTACGAGCAGTACTTC. Residues: CASSVAGQGWYEQYF.